This TCR beta chain comes out of a study of Graves' ophthalmopathy and Graves' hyperthyroidism. In this cohort, patients with other autoimmune diseases, uncontrolled infections, pregnancy or lactation were excluded. This clonotype came up many times. From RNA, the CDR3 regions of TCR beta chains were amplified and sequenced. Second-round multiplex PCR came after first-round RT-PCR with HTBI primers. TCRdb reprocessed the multiplex PCR reads via MiXCR and lists one record per CDR3 protein. Among 200,000 to 300,000 distinct CDR3 sequences, 45% to 55% were seen once, and the ten largest hold about half. Germline CDR1 reads SQVTM; CDR2 reads ANQGSEA. The CDR3 has 11 amino acids. V was cut by 6 bases and J by 4 bases, with 9 bases left in between.

The rearrangement uses TRBV29-1 and TRBJ1-1; D gene unclear. This sequence originates from an adult man with Graves' ophthalmopathy. Sequencing input: peripheral blood. CDR3 DNA: TGCAGCGTGCGGTGGGGCACTGAAGCTTTCTTT. Its protein is CSVRWGTEAFF.